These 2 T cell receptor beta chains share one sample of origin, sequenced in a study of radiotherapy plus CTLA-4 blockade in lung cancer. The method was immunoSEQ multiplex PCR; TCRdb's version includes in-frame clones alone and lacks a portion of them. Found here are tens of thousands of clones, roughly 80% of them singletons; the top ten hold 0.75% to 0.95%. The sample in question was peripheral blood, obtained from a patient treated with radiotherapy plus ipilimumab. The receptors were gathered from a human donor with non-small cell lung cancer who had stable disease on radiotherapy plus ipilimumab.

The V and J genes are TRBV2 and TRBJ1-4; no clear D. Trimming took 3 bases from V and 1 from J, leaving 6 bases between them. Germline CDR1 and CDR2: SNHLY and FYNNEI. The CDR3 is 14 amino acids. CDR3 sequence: CASSDGGTNEKLFF. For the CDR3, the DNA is TGTGCCAGCAGTGACGGAGGAACTAATGAAAAACTGTTTTTT.

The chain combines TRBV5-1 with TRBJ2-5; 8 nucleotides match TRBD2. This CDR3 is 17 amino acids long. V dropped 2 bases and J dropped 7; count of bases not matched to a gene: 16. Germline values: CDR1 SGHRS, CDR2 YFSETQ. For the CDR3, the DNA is TGCGCCAGCAGCTTTCAGGGCACTGGACCTGCGGGGGGGACCCAGTACTTC. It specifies CASSFQGTGPAGGTQYF.